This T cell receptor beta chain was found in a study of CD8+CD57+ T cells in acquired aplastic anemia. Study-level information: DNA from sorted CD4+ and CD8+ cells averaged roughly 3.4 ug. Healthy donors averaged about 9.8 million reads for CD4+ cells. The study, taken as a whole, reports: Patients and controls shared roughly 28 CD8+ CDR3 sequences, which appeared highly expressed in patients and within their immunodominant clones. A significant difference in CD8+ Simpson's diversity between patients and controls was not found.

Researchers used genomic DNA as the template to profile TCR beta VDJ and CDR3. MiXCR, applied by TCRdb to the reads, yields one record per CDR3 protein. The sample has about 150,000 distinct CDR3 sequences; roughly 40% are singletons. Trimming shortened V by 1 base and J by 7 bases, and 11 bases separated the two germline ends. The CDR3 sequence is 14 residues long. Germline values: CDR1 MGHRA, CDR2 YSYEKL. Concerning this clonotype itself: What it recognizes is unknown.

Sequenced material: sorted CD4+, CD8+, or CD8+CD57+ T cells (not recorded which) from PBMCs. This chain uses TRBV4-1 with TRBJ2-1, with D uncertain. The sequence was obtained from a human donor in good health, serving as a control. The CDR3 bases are TGCGCCAGCAGCCAAGCGGGTTGGAGAAATGAGCAGTTCTTC. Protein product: CASSQAGWRNEQFF.